What follows describes a single TCR beta chain. The antigen is not known. These data are taken from a study of T cells after yellow fever vaccination. Study conclusions and caveats: Most clones from primary vaccination were detected again post-booster (about 96% CD4, approximately 90% CD8).

A 5'RACE template-switching step, the method used to make TCR cDNA, added a universal primer site and UMIs. One entry per CDR3 protein, called by TCRdb with MiXCR from the 5' RACE reads. The table records fewer than 350,000 distinct CDR3 sequences, 3.6% of them present only once. The sequencing used PBMCs, collected on the day of the yellow fever booster vaccination. The TCR sequence derives from a man aged 18 to 35 who received the YFV17D yellow fever vaccine.

The CDR3 loop is CAIRGTGGGYEQYF. The CDR3, as DNA: TGTGCCATCAGGGGGACAGGCGGGGGTTACGAGCAGTACTTC. The chain employs TRBV10-3 and TRBJ2-7, with D maybe TRBD1 (8 bases). From germline, CDR1 is ENHRY and CDR2 SYGVKD. The CDR3 sequence is 14 residues long. The V gene lost 6 bases and the J gene lost 4 bases, with 16 bases spanning the gap.